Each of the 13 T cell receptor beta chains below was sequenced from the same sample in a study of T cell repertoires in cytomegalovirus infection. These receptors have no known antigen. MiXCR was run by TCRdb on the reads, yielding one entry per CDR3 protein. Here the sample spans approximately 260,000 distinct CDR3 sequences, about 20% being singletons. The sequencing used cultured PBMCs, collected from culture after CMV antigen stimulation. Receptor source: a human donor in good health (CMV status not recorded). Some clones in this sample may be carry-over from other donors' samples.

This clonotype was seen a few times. CDR3 region: CASSNSLNTEAFF. DNA for the CDR3: TGTGCCAGCAGTAATAGTTTGAACACTGAAGCTTTCTTT. The J gene is TRBJ1-1, the V gene TRBV6-2 or TRBV6-3; no clear D. CDR3 length: 13 amino acids. V lost 5 bases and J 0 bases, leaving 7 bases between the germline ends. The germline CDR1 and CDR2 sequences are MNHEY and SVGEGT.

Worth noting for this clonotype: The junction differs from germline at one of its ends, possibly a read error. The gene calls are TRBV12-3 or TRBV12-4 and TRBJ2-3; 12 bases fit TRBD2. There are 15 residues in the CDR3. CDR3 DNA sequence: TGTGCCAGCAGTCTAGCGGGAGGGGGTGAGTGGACGCAGTATTTT. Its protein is CASSLAGGGEWTQYF.

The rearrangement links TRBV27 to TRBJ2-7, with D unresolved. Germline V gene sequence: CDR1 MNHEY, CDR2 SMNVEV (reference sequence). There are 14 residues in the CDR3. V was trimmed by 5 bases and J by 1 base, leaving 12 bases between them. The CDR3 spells CASSPLATSYEQYF. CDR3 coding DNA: TGTGCCAGCAGTCCCCTGGCTACATCCTACGAGCAGTACTTC.

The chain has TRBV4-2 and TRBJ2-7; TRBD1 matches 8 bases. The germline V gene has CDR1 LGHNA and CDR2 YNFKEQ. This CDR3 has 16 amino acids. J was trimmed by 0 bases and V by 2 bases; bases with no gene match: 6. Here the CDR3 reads CASSQSQGVPSYEQYF. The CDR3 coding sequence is TGTGCCAGCAGCCAATCACAGGGGGTCCCCTCCTACGAGCAGTACTTC.

The CDR3 DNA follows: TGTGCCAGCAGTGAAGCGCTTGGGGGTTTTGGCGATGGCTACACCTTC. Translating gives CASSEALGGFGDGYTF. The V gene is TRBV2, the J gene TRBJ1-2; possibly TRBD1 for D (5 bases). CDR1 is SNHLY, CDR2 FYNNEI, per germline. The CDR3 totals 16 residues. The V and J ends lost 0 bases and 6 bases respectively, with 17 bases between them.

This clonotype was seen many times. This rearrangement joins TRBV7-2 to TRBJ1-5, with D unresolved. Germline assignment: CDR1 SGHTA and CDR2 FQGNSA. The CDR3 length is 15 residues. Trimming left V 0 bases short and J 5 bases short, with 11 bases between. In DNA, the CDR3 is TGTGCCAGCAGCTTAGCGCCCGGGAAGGATCAGCCCCAGCATTTT. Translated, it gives CASSLAPGKDQPQHF.

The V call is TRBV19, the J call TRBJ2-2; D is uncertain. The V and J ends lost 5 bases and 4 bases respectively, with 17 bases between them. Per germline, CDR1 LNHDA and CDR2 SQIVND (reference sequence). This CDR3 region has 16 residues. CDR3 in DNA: TGTGCCAGTAGTCCTGGGTGGGGATCGACCACCGGGGAGCTGTTTTTT. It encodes CASSPGWGSTTGELFF.

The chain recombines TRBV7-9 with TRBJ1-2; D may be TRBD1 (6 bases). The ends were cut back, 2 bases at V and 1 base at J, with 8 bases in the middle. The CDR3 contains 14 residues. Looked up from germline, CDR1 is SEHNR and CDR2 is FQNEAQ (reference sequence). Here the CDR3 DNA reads TGTGCCAGCAGCTTACCGGACAGTAACTATGGCTACACCTTC. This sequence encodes CASSLPDSNYGYTF.

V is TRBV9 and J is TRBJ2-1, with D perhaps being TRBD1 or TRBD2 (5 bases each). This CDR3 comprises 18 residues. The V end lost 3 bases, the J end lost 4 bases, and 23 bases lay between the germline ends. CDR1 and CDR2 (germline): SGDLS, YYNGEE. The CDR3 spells CASSGLPGTSNTYNEQFF. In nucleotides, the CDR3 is TGTGCCAGCAGCGGACTACCGGGGACCTCAAACACTTACAATGAGCAGTTCTTC. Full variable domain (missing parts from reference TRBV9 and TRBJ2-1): DSGVTQTPKHLITATGQRVTLRCSPRSGDLSVYWYQQSLDQGLQFLIQYYNGEERAKGNILERFSAQQFPDLHSELNLSSLELGDSALYFCASSGLPGTSNTYNEQFFGPGTRLTVL.

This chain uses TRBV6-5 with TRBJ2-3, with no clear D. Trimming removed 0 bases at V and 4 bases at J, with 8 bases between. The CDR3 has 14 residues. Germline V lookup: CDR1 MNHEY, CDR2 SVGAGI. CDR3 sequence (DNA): TGTGCCAGCAGTTACTCGAGAGGTCCAGATACGCAGTATTTT. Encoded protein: CASSYSRGPDTQYF.

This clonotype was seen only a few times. DNA of the CDR3: TGCAGTGCTAGAAACAGATATCAGCCCCAGCATTTT. Protein product: CSARNRYQPQHF. This chain connects TRBV20-1 to TRBJ1-5; D is unclear. Germline-derived CDR1 and CDR2 are DFQATT and SNEGSKA (reference sequence). Trimming shortened V by 2 bases and J by 5 bases, and 7 bases separated the two germline ends. The CDR3 has 12 residues.

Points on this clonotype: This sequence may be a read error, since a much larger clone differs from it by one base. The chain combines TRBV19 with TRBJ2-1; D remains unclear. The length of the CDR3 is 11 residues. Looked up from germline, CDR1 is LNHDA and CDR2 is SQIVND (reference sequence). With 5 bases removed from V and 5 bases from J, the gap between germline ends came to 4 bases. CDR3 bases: TGTGCCAGTAGTGTACACAATGAGCAGTTCTTC. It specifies CASSVHNEQFF.

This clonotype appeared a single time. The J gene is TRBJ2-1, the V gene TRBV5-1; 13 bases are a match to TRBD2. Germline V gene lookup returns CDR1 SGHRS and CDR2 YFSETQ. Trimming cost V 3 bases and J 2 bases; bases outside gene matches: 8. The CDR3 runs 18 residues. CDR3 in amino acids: CASSSPSGTSGTYNEQFF. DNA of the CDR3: TGCGCCAGCAGCTCACCTTCCGGGACTAGCGGGACCTACAATGAGCAGTTCTTC.